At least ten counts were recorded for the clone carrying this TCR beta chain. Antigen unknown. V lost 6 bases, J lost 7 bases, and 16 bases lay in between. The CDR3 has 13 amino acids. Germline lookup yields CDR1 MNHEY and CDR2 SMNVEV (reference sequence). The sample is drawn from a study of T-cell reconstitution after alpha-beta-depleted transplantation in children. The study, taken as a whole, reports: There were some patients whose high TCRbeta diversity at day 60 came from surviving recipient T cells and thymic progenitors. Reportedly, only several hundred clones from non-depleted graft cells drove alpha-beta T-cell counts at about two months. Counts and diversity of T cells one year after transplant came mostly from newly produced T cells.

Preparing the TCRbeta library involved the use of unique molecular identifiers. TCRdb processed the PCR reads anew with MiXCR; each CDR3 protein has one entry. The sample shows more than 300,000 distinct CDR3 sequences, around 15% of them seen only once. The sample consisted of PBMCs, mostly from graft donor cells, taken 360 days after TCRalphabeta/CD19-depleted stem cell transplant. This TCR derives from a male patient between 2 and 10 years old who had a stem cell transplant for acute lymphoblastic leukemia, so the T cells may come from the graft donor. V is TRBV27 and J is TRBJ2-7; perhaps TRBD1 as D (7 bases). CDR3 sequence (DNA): TGTGCCAGCAGGCCCTGGGACAGCGGGGAGCAGTACTTC. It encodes CASRPWDSGEQYF.